This TCR beta chain was profiled in a study of identical twins. Regarding the study as a whole: Models underestimated TCR alpha sharing (out-of-frame) in monozygotic twins.

CDR3 length equals 14 residues. J was trimmed by 4 bases and V by 6 bases; bases with no gene match: 8. Germline assignment: CDR1 MNHNS and CDR2 SASEGT. MiXCR, run by TCRdb on the 5' RACE reads, gives a single entry per CDR3 protein. The table records hundreds of thousands of distinct CDR3 sequences, around 8.3% of them present only once. This clonotype was seen repeatedly, ten times or more. The antigen remains undetermined. The same data also went into a second study, on yellow fever vaccine responses in identical twins.

Sequencing was done on a sample of PBMCs. The TCR originated in a woman in her late teens or twenties in good health. V is TRBV6-1 and J is TRBJ2-7; 8 bases map to TRBD1. DNA of the CDR3: TGTGCCAGCAGGCTCCGGGACAGGTTGTACGAGCAGTACTTC. Amino acid sequence: CASRLRDRLYEQYF.